This T cell receptor beta chain derives from a study of cytomegalovirus exposure and HLA in healthy donors. Findings and caveats of the study: Presence/absence analyses rested on an assumption that sequencing depth was roughly uniform across donors.

Both 60 Vbeta primers and 13 Jbeta primers went into the PCR. Produced via immunoSEQ multiplex PCR; TCRdb's table is partial and in-frame only. The sample contains under 250,000 clones, approximately 78% of which appear only once. The CDR3 is made up of 14 amino acids. V lost 7 bases and J 4 bases, leaving 11 bases between the germline ends. CDR1 MRHNA and CDR2 SNTAGT come from the germline V gene. This clone occurred many times. Its cognate antigen is unknown. The receptor was isolated from a male donor in good health and CMV-seronegative. The sequenced sample consisted of PBMCs. The rearrangement uses TRBV6-4 and TRBJ2-6; unclear D gene. Here the CDR3 reads CASKAQEGANVLTF. Written as DNA, the CDR3 is TGTGCCAGCAAGGCCCAGGAAGGGGCCAACGTCCTGACTTTC.